This T cell receptor (beta chain) was observed in a study of T cell responses to AZD1222 COVID-19 vaccine. Study-wide points: Of the AZD1222 recipients, only 5 or 6 were seropositive at baseline. Nearly half of unique spike-specific TCRs reportedly avoided B.1.351 and B.1.1.7 mutated regions. Regions 160-218 and 743-854 held dominance among vaccine-associated CD4 TCRs, which spanned spike. A rise in Spike-specific TCR breadth and depth followed two AZD1222 doses.

This table comes from immunoSEQ multiplex PCR, and its TCRdb copy is limited to in-frame clones, with some not included. The profile covers under 200,000 clones, with about 92% appearing a single time and 3.6% taken by the ten largest. This CDR3 region has 15 residues. Germline V lookup: CDR1 SGDLS, CDR2 YYNGEE. Trimming removed 4 bases from V and 0 bases from J, with 13 bases in between. Points on this clone: The antigen remains unidentified.

The material sequenced was peripheral blood, taken 28 days after the second dose of the MenACWY control vaccine. The V gene is TRBV9, the J gene TRBJ1-1, with D maybe TRBD1 (5 bases). The clonotype originates from an adult who received the MenACWY meningococcal vaccine as a control. This CDR3 reads CASSPRDAMNTEAFF. The CDR3 bases are TGTGCCAGCAGCCCTCGGGACGCCATGAACACTGAAGCTTTCTTT.